These 15 T cell receptor beta chains share one sample of origin, sequenced in a study of CD8 T cells in Susac syndrome. Random hexamers primed reverse transcription of about 0.5 to 1 ug RNA. TCRdb analysed the immunoSEQ multiplex PCR reads with MiXCR anew, one entry per CDR3 protein. Of 150,000 to 160,000 distinct CDR3 sequences in the sample, approximately 96% are singletons; the top ten hold about 0.17%. The specimen was CD4+ T cells from PBMCs. The receptor source for this set is a human donor with Susac syndrome.

This chain joins TRBV7-3 and TRBJ2-5, with a tentative D call TRBD2 (5 bases). Germline V lookup: CDR1 SGHTA, CDR2 FQGTGA. V lost 2 bases, J lost 1 base, and 11 bases lay in between. This CDR3 comprises 15 residues. The CDR3 sequence is CASSLRGSPQETQYF. For the CDR3, the DNA is TGTGCCAGCAGCTTACGGGGATCACCCCAAGAGACCCAGTACTTC.

This clonotype was recorded once. This chain uses TRBV20-1 with TRBJ2-1, with D perhaps TRBD2 (5 bases). CDR1 and CDR2 from the germline V gene are DFQATT and SNEGSKA (reference sequence). This CDR3 has 12 residues. Deletions cut 6 bases from V and 7 bases from J, with 13 bases between. The CDR3, as DNA: TGCAGTGCCCGCTCAGCGGTAAATGAGCAGTTCTTC. It codes for CSARSAVNEQFF.

This rearrangement joins TRBV9 to TRBJ1-1; a possible D gene is TRBD1 (5 bases). Trimming took 5 bases from V and 1 from J, leaving 15 bases between them. Germline-derived CDR1 and CDR2 are SGDLS and YYNGEE. The CDR3 length is 15 residues. The CDR3 bases are TGTGCCAGCAGAGTTGGGGCACAGAGGAACACTGAAGCTTTCTTT. It encodes CASRVGAQRNTEAFF.

J is TRBJ1-6 and V is TRBV20-1; 9 positions match TRBD1. V gave up 0 bases and J gave up 9 bases; unmatched junction bases: 12. CDR1 is DFQATT and CDR2 is SNEGSKA in the germline V gene (reference sequence). The CDR3 has 17 amino acids. The CDR3 loop reads CSARDVPGQGFGSPLHF. The CDR3 bases are TGCAGTGCTAGAGACGTCCCGGGACAGGGTTTTGGTTCACCCCTCCACTTT.

The chain carries TRBV12-3 or TRBV12-4 and TRBJ1-6; D is possibly TRBD1 (5 bases). Trimming removed 7 bases at V and 5 bases at J, with 12 bases between. This CDR3 is built from 14 residues. The CDR3 DNA is TGTGCCAGCACCGCCGGAGGGGATAATTCACCCCTCCACTTT. Protein sequence: CASTAGGDNSPLHF.

This clonotype appeared once. The gene calls are TRBV12-3 or TRBV12-4 and TRBJ1-5; D is unclear. The CDR3 spans 14 residues. V lost 5 bases, J lost 7 bases, and 15 bases lay in between. The CDR3 nucleotides are TGTGCCAGCAGTCCCACAGCAAGAGGCCAGCCCCAGCATTTT. Translated, it gives CASSPTARGQPQHF.

This chain links TRBV29-1 with TRBJ2-3; D unresolved. Germline V gives CDR1 SQVTM, CDR2 ANQGSEA. This CDR3 contains 14 residues. V lost 6 bases and J 2 bases, leaving 15 bases between the germline ends. This chain's CDR3 is CSVLPGPNTDTQYF. CDR3 sequence (DNA): TGCAGCGTACTTCCCGGGCCCAACACAGATACGCAGTATTTT.

The rearrangement links TRBV20-1 to TRBJ2-7; D is ambiguous. The CDR3 totals 16 residues. V shed 1 base and J shed 0 bases, with 16 bases lying between them. Germline V CDR1 and CDR2: DFQATT, SNEGSKA (reference sequence). The CDR3, as DNA: TGCAGTGCTAGAGTAATCGGAAAAAGCGCCTCCTACGAGCAGTACTTC. Translation gives CSARVIGKSASYEQYF.

The chain uses TRBV25-1 and TRBJ1-1; D not certain. Germline V lookup: CDR1 MGHDK, CDR2 SYGVNS. The CDR3 is 12 residues long. V was pared by 1 base and J by 4 bases, with 4 bases between. CDR3 protein: CASSEWSTEAFF. CDR3 DNA: TGTGCCAGCAGTGAATGGTCCACTGAAGCTTTCTTT.

This chain uses TRBV29-1 with TRBJ2-7; the D gene could be TRBD1 or TRBD2 (5 bases each). Germline assignment: CDR1 SQVTM and CDR2 ANQGSEA. The CDR3 spans 13 residues. Deletions cut 4 bases from V and 2 bases from J, with 12 bases between. CDR3 bases: TGCAGCGTTGCGGGACCCGAAACCTACGAGCAGTACTTC. This codes for CSVAGPETYEQYF.

V gene TRBV20-1 combines with J gene TRBJ1-5, with 8 bases fitting TRBD1. The CDR3 extends over 15 amino acids. J was trimmed by 2 bases and V by 3 bases; bases with no gene match: 6. Germline loops: CDR1 DFQATT, CDR2 SNEGSKA (reference sequence). The CDR3 nucleotides read TGCAGTGCTAGCCCTTCGACAGGGGGCAATCAGCCCCAGCATTTT. It is translated as CSASPSTGGNQPQHF.

CDR3 amino acids: CATSREVGTPQETQYF. The CDR3 nucleotides are TGTGCCACCAGCAGAGAGGTCGGGACACCTCAAGAGACCCAGTACTTC. The V gene is TRBV15, the J gene TRBJ2-5; TRBD1 is a possible D gene (6 bases). The germline CDR1 and CDR2 sequences are LNHNV and YYDKDF (reference sequence). V dropped 0 bases and J dropped 2 bases, with 13 bases sitting between them. The CDR3 loop spans 16 amino acids.

The chain couples TRBV9 to TRBJ2-1, with D possibly being TRBD1 or TRBD2 (6 bases each). The CDR3 runs to 16 residues. Germline V gene lookup returns CDR1 SGDLS and CDR2 YYNGEE. Between the trimmed V and J ends, which lost 4 bases and 4 bases, there was a span of 18 bases. In DNA, the CDR3 is TGTGCCAGCAGCTCAACGAGGGGGGCACCTTACAATGAGCAGTTCTTC. Its protein product is CASSSTRGAPYNEQFF.

The chain joins TRBV4-2 to TRBJ1-1; possibly TRBD1 for D (6 bases). CDR1 and CDR2 (germline): LGHNA, YNFKEQ. V was trimmed by 0 bases and J by 8 bases, leaving 7 bases between them. This CDR3 region has 12 residues. Here the CDR3 reads CASSQDTGEAFF. In DNA, the CDR3 is TGTGCCAGCAGCCAAGACACAGGGGAAGCTTTCTTT.

The chain combines TRBV4-1 with TRBJ2-7, with D unresolved. Per germline, CDR1 MGHRA and CDR2 YSYEKL. This CDR3 has 16 residues. V was shortened by 2 bases and J by 5 bases, with 19 bases between the two germline ends. The CDR3 here is CASSQTPAQGFDEQYF. Written as DNA, the CDR3 is TGCGCCAGCAGCCAAACCCCGGCCCAAGGTTTCGACGAGCAGTACTTC.